This T cell receptor beta chain was observed in a study of early T cells in non-severe SARS-CoV-2 infection. Unique molecular identifiers (one per individual cDNA molecule) were attached. A single record per CDR3 protein comes from TCRdb applying MiXCR to the 5' RACE reads. The sample holds 65,000 to 80,000 distinct CDR3 sequences; 9.5% to 15% are singletons and the top ten take around 1.1%. CDR1 is KGHSH and CDR2 is LQKENI in the germline V gene. V was clipped by 2 bases and J by 6 bases, with 7 bases between them. The CDR3 runs to 12 residues. This TCR was recovered from an adult who was a healthcare worker with PCR-confirmed SARS-CoV-2 infection or an uninfected control (not recorded which). Input material: whole blood. V is TRBV18 and J is TRBJ1-1, with a possible D match to TRBD1 (6 bases). For the CDR3, the DNA is TGTGCCAGCTCACCAGGGACATCTGAAGCTTTCTTT. This codes for CASSPGTSEAFF.